The 7 T cell receptor beta chains presented below share a single source sample, sequenced in a study of T cells in Graves' hyperthyroidism and ophthalmopathy. The source material, RNA transcripts, was used to amplify TCR beta CDR3 regions. Researchers ran a first-round RT-PCR on the TCR CDR3 using the HTBI primer set. TCRdb processed the multiplex PCR reads anew with MiXCR; each CDR3 protein has one entry. The table lists approximately 620,000 distinct CDR3 sequences, about 15% of them singletons, with under 7% in the top ten. The sequencing input was blood. All receptors come from a woman younger than 45 with Graves' hyperthyroidism that later progressed to Graves' ophthalmopathy.

This clonotype was counted only a few times. The chain has TRBV3-1 and TRBJ1-1, with TRBD1 matching over 8 bases. Germline CDR1 LGHDT, CDR2 YNNKEL (reference sequence). Germline trimming cut 4 bases from V and 11 bases from J; bases unmatched to any gene: 9. The CDR3 length is 13 residues. The CDR3 here is CASSLLQGGEAFF. In DNA, the CDR3 is TGTGCCAGCAGCCTCCTACAGGGGGGAGAGGCTTTCTTT.

There are many counts of this clonotype. V and J are TRBV28 and TRBJ2-2; D may be TRBD2 (6 bases). Germline CDR1 and CDR2: MDHEN and SYDVKM. This CDR3 comprises 17 residues. The V end was cut by 1 base, the J end by 4 bases, with 16 bases between. The CDR3 loop is CASSLLAGTRGTGELFF. Here the CDR3 DNA reads TGTGCCAGCAGTTTATTGGCAGGGACGCGGGGCACCGGGGAGCTGTTTTTT.

This clonotype was observed a handful of times. The chain links TRBV7-8 to TRBJ1-2; no clear D. Trimming took 1 base from V and 6 from J, leaving 9 bases between them. CDR1 and CDR2 (germline): SGHVS, FQNEAQ. The CDR3 length is 13 residues. The CDR3 bases are TGTGCCAGCAGCTTAGGATCCGGGAATGGCTACACCTTC. This encodes CASSLGSGNGYTF.

The chain employs TRBV27 and TRBJ2-7, with 9 bases lining up with TRBD2. CDR1 and CDR2 (germline): MNHEY, SMNVEV (reference sequence). The CDR3 has 14 amino acids. J was trimmed by 3 bases and V by 5 bases; bases with no gene match: 5. The CDR3 region is CASSGSSGNYEQYF. CDR3 nucleotide sequence: TGTGCCAGCAGTGGATCTAGCGGGAACTACGAGCAGTACTTC.

This clonotype has a count of ten or more. The chain employs TRBV9 and TRBJ1-3; tentative D call: TRBD1 (5 bases). Trimming removed 3 bases at V and 4 bases at J, with 20 bases between. Per the germline V gene, CDR1 is SGDLS and CDR2 is YYNGEE. There are 17 residues in the CDR3. The CDR3 DNA follows: TGTGCCAGCAGCGGAGGACCGGGACCTTTCGGGGGAAACACCATATATTTT. This codes for CASSGGPGPFGGNTIYF.

This clonotype has ten or more counts. This chain connects TRBV27 to TRBJ1-2, with D perhaps TRBD1 (6 bases). CDR1 is MNHEY, CDR2 SMNVEV, per germline (reference sequence). CDR3 length equals 14 residues. Deletions cut 5 bases from V and 7 bases from J, with 17 bases between. The CDR3 DNA sequence: TGTGCCAGCAGTCCCGGGACGGGGGGCGGTGGCTACACCTTC. Its translation: CASSPGTGGGGYTF.

This clonotype has just a few counts. The CDR3 is CSAPTGTGELFF. In DNA form, the CDR3 reads TGCAGTGCCCCTACGGGGACCGGGGAGCTGTTTTTT. The chain uses TRBV20-1 and TRBJ2-2; possible D gene TRBD2, 5 bases. The CDR3 has 12 amino acids. V was pared by 6 bases and J by 5 bases, with 10 bases between. Germline V gene data show CDR1 as DFQATT and CDR2 as SNEGSKA (reference sequence).